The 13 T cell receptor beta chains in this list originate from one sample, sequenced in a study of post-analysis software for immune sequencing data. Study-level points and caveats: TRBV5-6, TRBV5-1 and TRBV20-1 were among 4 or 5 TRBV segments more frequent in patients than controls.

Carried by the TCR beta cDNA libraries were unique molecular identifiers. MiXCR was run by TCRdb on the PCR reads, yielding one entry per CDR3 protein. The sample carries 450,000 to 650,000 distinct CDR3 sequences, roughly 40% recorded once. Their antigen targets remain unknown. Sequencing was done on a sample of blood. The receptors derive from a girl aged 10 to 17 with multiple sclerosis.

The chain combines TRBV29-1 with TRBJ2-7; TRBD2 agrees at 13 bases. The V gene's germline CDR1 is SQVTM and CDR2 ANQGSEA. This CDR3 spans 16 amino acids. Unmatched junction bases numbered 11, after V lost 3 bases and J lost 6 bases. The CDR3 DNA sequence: TGCAGCGTTGAGGGGCTGGCCCGGACTAGCGGGAGCGAGCAGTACTTC. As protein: CSVEGLARTSGSEQYF.

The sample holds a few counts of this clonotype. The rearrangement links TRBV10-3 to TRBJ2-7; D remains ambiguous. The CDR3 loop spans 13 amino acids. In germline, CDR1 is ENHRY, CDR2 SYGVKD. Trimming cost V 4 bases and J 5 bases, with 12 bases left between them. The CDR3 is CAISVERANEQYF. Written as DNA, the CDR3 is TGTGCCATCAGTGTCGAACGCGCCAACGAGCAGTACTTC.

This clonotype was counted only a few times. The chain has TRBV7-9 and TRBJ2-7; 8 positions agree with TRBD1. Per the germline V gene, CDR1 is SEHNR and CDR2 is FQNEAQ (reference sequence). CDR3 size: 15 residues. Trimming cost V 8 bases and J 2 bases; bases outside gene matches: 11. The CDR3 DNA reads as TGTGCCAGCGTCCTAGGCCGGACAGGGCCCTACGAGCAGTACTTC. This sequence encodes CASVLGRTGPYEQYF.

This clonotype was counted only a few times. This CDR3 reads CASNSGGYYEQYF. The CDR3 DNA sequence: TGTGCCAGCAATAGCGGGGGGTACTACGAGCAGTACTTC. The chain combines TRBV12-3 or TRBV12-4 with TRBJ2-7, with TRBD2 matching over 10 bases. The CDR3 spans 13 residues. V lost 7 bases to trimming and J lost 3 bases; unmatched junction nucleotides: 3.

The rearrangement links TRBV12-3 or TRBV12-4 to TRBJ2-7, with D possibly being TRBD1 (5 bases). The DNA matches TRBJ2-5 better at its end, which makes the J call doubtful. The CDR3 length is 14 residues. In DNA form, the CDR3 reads TGTGCCAGCAGTTCCAGCAGGGCGCGGGAGACCCAGTACTTC. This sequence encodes CASSSSRARETQYF.

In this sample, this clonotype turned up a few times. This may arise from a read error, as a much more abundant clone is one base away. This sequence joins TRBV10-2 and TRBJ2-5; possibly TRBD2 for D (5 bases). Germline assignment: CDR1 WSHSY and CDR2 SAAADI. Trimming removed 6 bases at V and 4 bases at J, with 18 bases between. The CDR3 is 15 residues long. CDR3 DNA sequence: TGCGCCAGCAGAGGAGGCAGCGGATGGGCAGAGACCCAGTACTTC. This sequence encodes CASRGGSGWAETQYF.

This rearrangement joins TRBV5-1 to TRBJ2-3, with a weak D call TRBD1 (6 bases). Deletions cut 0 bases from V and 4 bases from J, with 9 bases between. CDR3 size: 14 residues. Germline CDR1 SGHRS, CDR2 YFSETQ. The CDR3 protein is CASSLEEGADTQYF. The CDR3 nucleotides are TGCGCCAGCAGCTTGGAAGAGGGGGCAGATACGCAGTATTTT.

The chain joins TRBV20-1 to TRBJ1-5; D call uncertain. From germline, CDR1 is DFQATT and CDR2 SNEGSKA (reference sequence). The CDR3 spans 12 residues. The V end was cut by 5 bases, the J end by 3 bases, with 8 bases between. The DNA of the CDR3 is TGCAGTGCTTGGGGTCCCAATCAGCCCCAGCATTTT. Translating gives CSAWGPNQPQHF.

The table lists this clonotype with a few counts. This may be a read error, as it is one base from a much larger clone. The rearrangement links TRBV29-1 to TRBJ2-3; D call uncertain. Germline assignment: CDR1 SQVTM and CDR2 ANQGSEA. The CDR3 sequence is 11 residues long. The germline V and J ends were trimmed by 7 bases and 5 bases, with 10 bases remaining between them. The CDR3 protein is CSAEKLDTQYF. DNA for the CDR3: TGCAGCGCAGAAAAACTAGATACGCAGTATTTT.

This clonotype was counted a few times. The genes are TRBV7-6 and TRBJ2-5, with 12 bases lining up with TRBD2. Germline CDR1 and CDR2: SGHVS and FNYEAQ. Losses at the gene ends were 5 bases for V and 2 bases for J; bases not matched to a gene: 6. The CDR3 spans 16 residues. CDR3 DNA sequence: TGTGCCAGCAGCGCTAGCGGGGGGGTTATTCAAGAGACCCAGTACTTC. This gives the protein CASSASGGVIQETQYF.

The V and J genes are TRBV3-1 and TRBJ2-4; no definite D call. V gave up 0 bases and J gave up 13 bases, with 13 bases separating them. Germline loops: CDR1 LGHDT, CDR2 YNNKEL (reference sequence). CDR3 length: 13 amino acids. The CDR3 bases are TGTGCCAGCAGCCAAGAAACCCGCGATGAGCAGTACTTC. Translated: CASSQETRDEQYF.

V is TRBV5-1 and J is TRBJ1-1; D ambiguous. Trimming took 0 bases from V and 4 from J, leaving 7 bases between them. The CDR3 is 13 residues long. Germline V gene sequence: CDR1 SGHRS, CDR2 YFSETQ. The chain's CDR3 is CASSLEGPTEAFF. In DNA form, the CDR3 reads TGCGCCAGCAGCTTGGAAGGACCCACTGAAGCTTTCTTT.

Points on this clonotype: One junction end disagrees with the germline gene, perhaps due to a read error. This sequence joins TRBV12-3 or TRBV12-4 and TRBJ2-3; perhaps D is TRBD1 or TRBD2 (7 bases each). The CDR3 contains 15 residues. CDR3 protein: CASTDRQGGTDAQYF. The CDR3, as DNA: TGTGCCAGCACCGACCGGCAGGGGGGGACAGATGCGCAGTATTTT.